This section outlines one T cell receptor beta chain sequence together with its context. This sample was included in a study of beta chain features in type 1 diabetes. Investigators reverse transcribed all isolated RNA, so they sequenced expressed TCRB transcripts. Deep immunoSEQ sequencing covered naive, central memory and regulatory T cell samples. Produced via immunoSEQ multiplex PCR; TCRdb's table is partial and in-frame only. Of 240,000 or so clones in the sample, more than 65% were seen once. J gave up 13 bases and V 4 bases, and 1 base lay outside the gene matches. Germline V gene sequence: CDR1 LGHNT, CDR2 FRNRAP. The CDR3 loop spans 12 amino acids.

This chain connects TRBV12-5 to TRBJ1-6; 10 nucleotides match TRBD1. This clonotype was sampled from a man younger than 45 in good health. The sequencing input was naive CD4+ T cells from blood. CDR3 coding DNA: TGTGCTAGTGGTTGGGGACAGGGGCCCCTCCACTTT. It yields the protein CASGWGQGPLHF.